This TCR beta chain was retrieved from a study of T cells in localized non-small cell lung cancer. Some clones are missing from TCRdb's copy, which holds only in-frame ones; the method was immunoSEQ multiplex PCR. Seen here are under 3,500 clones, around 40% observed once, and the top ten hold about 9.5%. Trimming took 0 bases from V and 7 from J, leaving 18 bases between them. Germline assignment: CDR1 MNHGY and CDR2 SAAAGT. This CDR3 contains 16 residues. As to this clone: What it binds is not known.

General study points: Uninvolved adjacent lung showed the highest T cell clonality, exceeding tumor. Heterogeneity within the tumor remains possible, as just one region underwent sequencing. Detection in adjacent lung was observed for a median 57 of the top 100 tumor clones.

Specimen: lung tumor tissue, collected before any cancer treatment. This TCR derives from a male donor aged 60 or over with stage I squamous cell lung carcinoma. The chain uses TRBV6-8 and TRBJ1-1; a possible D gene is TRBD1 (5 bases). CDR3 residues: CASSYSTKLQGGEAFF. CDR3 nucleotide sequence: TGTGCCAGCAGTTACTCGACTAAACTTCAGGGCGGTGAAGCTTTCTTT.